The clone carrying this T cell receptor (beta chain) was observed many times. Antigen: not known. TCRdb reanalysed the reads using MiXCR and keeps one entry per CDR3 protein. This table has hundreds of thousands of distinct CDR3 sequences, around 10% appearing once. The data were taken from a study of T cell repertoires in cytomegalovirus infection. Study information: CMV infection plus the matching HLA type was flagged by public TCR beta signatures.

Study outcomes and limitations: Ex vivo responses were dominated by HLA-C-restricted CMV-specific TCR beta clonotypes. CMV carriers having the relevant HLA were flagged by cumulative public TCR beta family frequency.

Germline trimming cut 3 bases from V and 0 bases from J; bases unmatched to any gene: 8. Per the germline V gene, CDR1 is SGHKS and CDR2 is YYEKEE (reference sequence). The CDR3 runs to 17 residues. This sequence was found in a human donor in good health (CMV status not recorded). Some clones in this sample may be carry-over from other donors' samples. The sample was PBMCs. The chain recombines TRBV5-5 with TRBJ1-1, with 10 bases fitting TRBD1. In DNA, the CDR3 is TGTGCCAGCAGCTCCTCCGGGACAGGGGTCATGAACACTGAAGCTTTCTTT. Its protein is CASSSSGTGVMNTEAFF.